This T cell receptor (beta chain) was identified during a study of beta chain features in type 1 diabetes (dated by TCRdb to the late 2010s). About the study as a whole: Mean age, gender distribution, total cell number and subset yield did not differ between patients and healthy donors. Regulatory and stem cell-like memory subsets were obtained from only 8 patients and roughly 8 healthy donors, while naive and central memory subsets were obtained from all 28 donors. The study compared the TCRB repertoires of sorted circulating CD4+ T cell subsets in recently diagnosed type 1 diabetes patients with those in matched healthy donors. Across all samples, fewer than 130 million sorted cells were examined, and cell number per subset correlated strongly with RNA yield. General conclusions and limits of the study: PCR might favor shorter templates, but patient and control samples were amplified and corrected together, so any skew would affect both groups equally. Sequencing cDNA rather than genomic DNA could over-represent highly expressing activated cells, although activation and CD3 levels did not differ between groups. A moderate but significant shortening of TCRB CDR3 length was observed in type 1 diabetes patients in all four CD4+ subsets. Because the HLA sub-analyses included only small numbers of individuals, any influence of HLA type on TCRB rearrangement was left unresolved. Naive, central memory and regulatory TCRB repertoires appeared more similar among patients than among healthy donors. At VDJ recombination sites, type 1 diabetes patients had fewer insertions and more deleted nucleotides, which implies abnormalities in thymic rearrangement.

From its cysteine to its phenylalanine, the CDR3 spans 13 amino acids. This entry keeps only the CDR3 DNA: 39 bases, framed from base 1. The CDR1 and CDR2 encoded by the germline V gene (reference sequence) are MNHEY and SMNVEV. V is clipped by 6 bases and J by 2 bases, and the sequence between their germline boundaries is 11 bases long. The entire isolated RNA was reverse transcribed using the High Capacity cDNA Reverse Transcription Kit, and thus expressed TCRB transcripts were sequenced. Deep immunoSEQ sequencing was applied to naive, central memory and regulatory T cell samples, giving an average of about 3.6 million total reads per sample. Sorted cells were lysed in RLT buffer and RNA was extracted with DNase-treated RNeasy Micro or Mini kits, depending on cell number. Each cell subset was processed on its own to prevent cross-contamination, while patient and healthy donor samples were processed together. Using the immunoSEQ multiplex PCR, TCRB sequences were amplified from cDNA into 87-bp fragments spanning the CDR3 region. The amplicons were sequenced using the Illumina HiSeq platform. In the paper's pipeline: PCR bias was computationally corrected using synthetic template baselines, reads within Hamming distance 2 were collapsed, and singletons that could not be merged were discarded. Reads were aligned against IMGT to assign V, D and J genes, CDR3 length and insertions or deletions at six rearrangement sites. Within each subset, clonotype counts were normalized to sorted cell number, after which true diversity and Gini coefficients were computed with the tcR R package. The overlap coefficient, calculated on TCRB nucleotide sequences, was used to measure repertoire sharing. TCRdb took this table from immuneACCESS and kept in-frame rearrangements with V and J called. Such tables lack part of the clones; where checked against another copy, unresolved V genes explain under half of the gap, and the rest is unexplained. V and J calls and clone size are as listed in that table; D and trimming were resolved from the DNA. Within this sample are about 130,000 clones, with roughly a tenth of them counted one time only. The top ten clonotypes cover around 0.68% of the sample.

From each donor, a single peripheral blood sample of around 120 mL on average was drawn into heparinised tubes. A BD FACSAria II was used to sort naive, central memory, regulatory and stem cell-like memory CD4+ T cells with a panel that included CD45RO, CCR7, CD25, CD127, CD95 and CD27. Purity was above 95% for every sorted population. PBMCs were isolated immediately by Lymphoprep density gradient centrifugation and stained directly without culture. So that batch effects would be minimized, each experiment stained and sorted samples in pairs, pairing one healthy donor with one patient. This clone came up a few times. The antigen this receptor binds is unknown. The input lacks base qualities; no much larger clone sits a single base away.

The TCR sequence derives from a young man in good health. Recombination connected TRBV27 to TRBJ2-7, with TRBD1 perhaps the D gene, on 6 matching bases. Sequences were obtained from central memory CD4+ T cells from blood. The sequenced DNA is TGTGCCAGCAGGCCAGGGGCGGCCTACGAGCAGTACTTC. Translated, it gives CASRPGAAYEQYF.